This T cell receptor beta chain originates from a study of cytomegalovirus exposure and HLA in healthy donors. The CDR3 loop spans 12 amino acids. Unmatched junction bases numbered 0, after V lost 3 bases and J lost 5 bases. From germline, CDR1 is SGHKS and CDR2 YYEKEE (reference sequence). It was with 60 Vbeta and 13 Jbeta primers that the PCR ran. Measured with immunoSEQ multiplex PCR; TCRdb has only the in-frame clones, and not every one. The sample contains around 240,000 clones, 82% of which appear only once. This clone was observed a few times. The chain joins TRBV5-5 to TRBJ2-7; 9 bases line up with TRBD1. Source material: PBMCs. The TCR was taken from a middle-aged woman in good health and CMV-seropositive. CDR3 nucleotide sequence: TGTGCCAGCAGCTGGACAGGGGACGAGCAGTACTTC. Translation gives CASSWTGDEQYF.